The T cell receptor (beta chain) described here comes from a study of blood T cell repertoires in COVID-19. Looking at the study overall: Acute and convalescent COVID-19 samples came from the United States, Italy and Spain. The cDNA or gDNA used as material had been derived from T cells, B-cell-depleted T cells, or PBMCs.

The data were produced by immunoSEQ multiplex PCR, yet TCRdb's version contains in-frame clones alone and is incomplete. The sample carries 250,000 to 350,000 clones, around 90% recorded once. This CDR3 region has 15 residues. The germline V gene encodes CDR1 SEHNR and CDR2 FQNEAQ (reference sequence). V lost 5 bases to trimming and J lost 4 bases; unmatched junction nucleotides: 11. This sequence originates from a woman in her forties who had recovered from COVID-19. The chain recombines TRBV7-9 with TRBJ2-7, with 7 bases fitting TRBD2. Sequencing input: peripheral blood. The CDR3 sequence: CASSTSRGEGYEQYF. CDR3 DNA: TGTGCCAGCAGCACCTCCCGTGGGGAGGGATACGAGCAGTACTTC.